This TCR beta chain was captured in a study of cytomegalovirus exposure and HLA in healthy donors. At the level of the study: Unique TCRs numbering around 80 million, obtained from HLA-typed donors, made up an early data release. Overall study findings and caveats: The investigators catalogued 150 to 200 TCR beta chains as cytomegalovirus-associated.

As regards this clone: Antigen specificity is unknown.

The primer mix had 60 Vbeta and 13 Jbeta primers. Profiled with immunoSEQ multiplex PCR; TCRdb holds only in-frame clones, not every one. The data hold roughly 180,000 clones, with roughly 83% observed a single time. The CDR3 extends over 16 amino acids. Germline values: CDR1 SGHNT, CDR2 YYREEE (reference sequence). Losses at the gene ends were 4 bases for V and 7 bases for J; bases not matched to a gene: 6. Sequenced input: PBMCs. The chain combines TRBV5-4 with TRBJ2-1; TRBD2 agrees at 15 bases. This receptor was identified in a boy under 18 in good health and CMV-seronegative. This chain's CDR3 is CASSTGLAGGSNEQFF. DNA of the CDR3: TGTGCCAGCAGCACCGGACTAGCGGGGGGGTCGAATGAGCAGTTCTTC.